The T cell receptor (beta chain) described here comes from a study of a mutant IDH1 vaccine in newly diagnosed glioma. V shed 7 bases, J shed 0 bases, and the junction held 1 base outside the gene matches. Germline assignment: CDR1 LNHDA and CDR2 SQIVND (reference sequence). This CDR3 region has 14 residues. This sample's time point: baseline, week 1 (first vaccination visit). This sample's treatment: pre-vaccination baseline after standard-of-care therapy. Sequenced by immunoSEQ multiplex PCR; TCRdb stores in-frame clones only, minus some. Of about 92,000 clones in the sample, roughly 80% were seen once.

The J gene is TRBJ1-1, the V gene TRBV19, with 11 bases fitting TRBD1. The starting material was PBMCs, obtained from a glioma patient treated with radiotherapy, temozolomide or both. This receptor was identified in a woman in her fifties or sixties with glioma. CDR3 sequence: CASKDRGLNTEAFF. Written as DNA, the CDR3 is TGTGCCAGTAAGGACAGGGGGCTGAACACTGAAGCTTTCTTT.